The 21 T cell receptor beta chains reported below all come from one sample, sequenced in a study of blood T cell repertoires in COVID-19. Assay used: immunoSEQ multiplex PCR; TCRdb lists only in-frame clones, some missing. This table holds under 200,000 clones, 76% found once. The sample comprised peripheral blood. The receptors shown here come from a woman older than 75 with acute or convalescent COVID-19.

The chain couples TRBV6-5 to TRBJ1-5; D gene unclear. Germline V gene data show CDR1 as MNHEY and CDR2 as SVGAGI. The V end was cut by 9 bases, the J end by 8 bases, with 8 bases between. This CDR3 spans 10 amino acids. CDR3: CASGEEPQHF. CDR3 DNA sequence: TGTGCCAGTGGGGAGGAGCCCCAGCATTTT.

The chain is built from TRBV3-1 (or the pseudogene TRBV3-2) and TRBJ2-5, with a possible D match to TRBD2 (6 bases). Trimming took off 0 bases at V and 3 bases at J, with 11 bases between the two ends. CDR1 is LGHDT, CDR2 YNNKEL, per germline (reference sequence). This CDR3 contains 15 residues. For the CDR3, the DNA is TGTGCCAGCAGCCAAGATCTAGCGACGGAAGAGACCCAGTACTTC. Amino acids: CASSQDLATEETQYF.

This clone was seen a handful of times. The CDR3 nucleotides read TGTGCCAGGAGGTGGGTAGATAGCAATCAGCCCCAGCATTTT. Protein product: CARRWVDSNQPQHF. The chain recombines TRBV2 with TRBJ1-5; D is ambiguous. This CDR3 region has 14 residues. Per the germline V gene, CDR1 is SNHLY and CDR2 is FYNNEI. Trimming removed 9 bases at V and 0 bases at J, with 12 bases between.

The CDR3 DNA reads TGTGCCAGAAGCTGTAGGACAGCCCAAGAGACCCAGTACTTC. This translates into CARSCRTAQETQYF. This sequence joins TRBV7-5 and TRBJ2-5; TRBD1 is the table's D call and was not checked against the DNA. TRBV7-5 is recorded as a pseudogene. The CDR3 has 14 residues.

The chain joins TRBV5-1 to TRBJ2-3, with D maybe TRBD2 (6 bases). The CDR3 extends over 16 amino acids. Per the germline V gene, CDR1 is SGHRS and CDR2 is YFSETQ. V was clipped by 4 bases and J by 0 bases, with 15 bases between them. The chain's CDR3 is CASSDIAGTSTDTQYF. In nucleotides, the CDR3 is TGCGCCAGCAGCGATATCGCGGGAACTAGCACAGATACGCAGTATTTT.

This chain connects TRBV7-9 to TRBJ1-4; TRBD1 aligns across 7 bases. V lost 1 base, J lost 2 bases, and 7 bases stayed unmatched. This CDR3 is built from 17 residues. Per the germline V gene, CDR1 is SEHNR and CDR2 is FQNEAQ (reference sequence). CDR3: CASSLGQGVATNEKLFF. The CDR3 region has the DNA TGTGCCAGCAGCTTAGGCCAGGGGGTCGCTACTAATGAAAAACTGTTTTTT. Based on the CDR3 plus reference TRBV7-9 and TRBJ1-4, the full variable domain is DTGVSQNPRHKITKRGQNVTFRCDPISEHNRLYWYRQTLGQGPEFLTYFQNEAQLEKSRLLSDRFSAERPKGSFSTLEIQRTEQGDSAMYLCASSLGQGVATNEKLFFGSGTQLSVL.

The count of this clone is one. The rearrangement joins TRBV21-1 to TRBJ2-3; the D call in the table, TRBD2, was not verified against the DNA. TRBV21-1 is a pseudogene segment. CDR3 length: 14 residues. The CDR3 is CASSGGAGLDTQYF. The CDR3 nucleotides are TGTGCCAGCAGCGGCGGTGCGGGATTGGATACGCAGTATTTT.

This chain connects TRBV7-6 to TRBJ2-2, with 9 bases identical to TRBD2. Per the germline V gene, CDR1 is SGHVS and CDR2 is FNYEAQ. V lost 3 bases to trimming and J lost 2 bases; unmatched junction nucleotides: 4. The CDR3 consists of 16 residues. The CDR3 DNA follows: TGTGCCAGCAGCTTTCAAGCGGGGGGAAACACCGGGGAGCTGTTTTTT. Translation: CASSFQAGGNTGELFF. Full variable domain (outside the CDR3, taken from reference TRBV7-6 and TRBJ2-2): GAGVSQSPRYKVTKRGQDVALRCDPISGHVSLYWYRQALGQGPEFLTYFNYEAQQDKSGLPNDRFSAERPEGSISTLTIQRTEQRDSAMYRCASSFQAGGNTGELFFGEGSRLTVL.

V is TRBV10-3 and J is TRBJ2-1, with 9 bases fitting TRBD2. Germline loops: CDR1 ENHRY, CDR2 SYGVKD. Trimming took 3 bases from V and 5 from J; bases not matched to a gene: 5. The CDR3 consists of 15 residues. CDR3 sequence: CAISERLAGNNEQFF. The CDR3 coding sequence is TGTGCCATCAGTGAAAGGCTAGCGGGAAACAATGAGCAGTTCTTC.

This clone occurred once. CDR3 sequence (DNA): TGTGCCTGGAGCCCAGGCCGGGACACTCTAAAGGGGGTAAATAGCAATCAGCCCCAGCATTTT. This codes for CAWSPGRDTLKGVNSNQPQHF. This rearrangement joins TRBV30 to TRBJ1-5; the D gene is possibly TRBD1 (6 bases). Trimming took 3 bases from V and 0 from J, leaving 30 bases between them. CDR1 is GTSNPN, CDR2 SVGIG, per germline (reference sequence). The CDR3 has 21 residues.

The genes are TRBV27 and TRBJ2-1, with D uncertain. The CDR3 has 13 amino acids. The germline V gene encodes CDR1 MNHEY and CDR2 SMNVEV (reference sequence). V lost 4 bases and J 7 bases, leaving 11 bases between the germline ends. The CDR3 nucleotides read TGTGCCAGCAGTTCACAACGTAATAATGAGCAGTTCTTC. The encoded protein is CASSSQRNNEQFF.

This clone has just one count. The chain has TRBV9 and TRBJ2-3; weak D call: TRBD1 (6 bases). In germline, CDR1 is SGDLS, CDR2 YYNGEE. The CDR3 has 16 residues. V was trimmed by 1 base and J by 0 bases, leaving 12 bases between them. The CDR3 spells CASSVFEGESTDTQYF. The CDR3 DNA reads TGTGCCAGCAGCGTATTTGAGGGGGAAAGCACAGATACGCAGTATTTT.

V is TRBV29-1 and J is TRBJ1-2; 9 positions match TRBD1. Germline V CDR1 and CDR2: SQVTM, ANQGSEA. V was pared by 7 bases and J by 8 bases, with 14 bases of the junction left unmatched. The CDR3 spans 14 residues. DNA of the CDR3: TGCAGCGCCGATCGACAGGGGGGATTCTACGGCTACACCTTC. Translated, it gives CSADRQGGFYGYTF. Based on the CDR3 plus reference TRBV29-1 and TRBJ1-2, the full variable domain is SAVISQKPSRDICQRGTSLTIQCQVDSQVTMMFWYRQQPGQSLTLIATANQGSEATYESGFVIDKFPISRPNLTFSTLTVSNMSPEDSSIYLCSADRQGGFYGYTFGSGTRLTVV.

This chain uses TRBV7-2 with TRBJ2-5; 12 bases agree with TRBD2. Looked up from germline, CDR1 is SGHTA and CDR2 is FQGNSA. This CDR3 is 16 amino acids long. The trim removed 4 bases at V and 6 bases at J, leaving 9 bases unmatched. CDR3 residues: CASSSPLAGGPKTQYF. CDR3 DNA sequence: TGTGCCAGCAGCTCCCCTCTAGCGGGGGGGCCTAAGACCCAGTACTTC.

This sequence joins TRBV4-1 and TRBJ1-2; D might be TRBD1 (6 bases). The V gene lost 4 bases and the J gene lost 1 base, with 13 bases spanning the gap. The germline gives CDR1 MGHRA, CDR2 YSYEKL. This CDR3 has 15 residues. Written as DNA, the CDR3 is TGCGCCAGCAGCCGGGGGGGCGCCCATAACTATGGCTACACCTTC. Protein product: CASSRGGAHNYGYTF.

The chain joins TRBV19 to TRBJ2-6; 7 nucleotides align to TRBD1. Germline values: CDR1 LNHDA, CDR2 SQIVND (reference sequence). The CDR3 consists of 15 residues. Losses at the gene ends were 7 bases for V and 2 bases for J; bases not matched to a gene: 5. DNA for the CDR3: TGTGCCAGTACCCACAGGGGTGCTGGGGCCAACGTCCTGACTTTC. It translates to CASTHRGAGANVLTF.

The chain joins TRBV27 to TRBJ1-2, with 9 bases fitting TRBD1. Trimming at V came to 6 bases and at J to 5 bases, leaving 10 bases not matched to a gene. The CDR3 extends over 15 amino acids. Germline CDR1 and CDR2: MNHEY and SMNVEV (reference sequence). CDR3 region: CASRALRDREYGYTF. For the CDR3, the DNA is TGTGCCAGCAGAGCCCTCAGGGACAGGGAATATGGCTACACCTTC.

CDR3 nucleotides: TGTGCCAGCAGCGAAGCAGGGGGTCGACAAGCTTTCTTT. Protein product: CASSEAGGRQAFF. V and J are TRBV12-3 or TRBV12-4 and TRBJ1-1; 7 nucleotides line up with TRBD1. Unmatched junction bases numbered 10, after V lost 6 bases and J lost 9 bases. The CDR3 sequence is 13 residues long.

The chain is built from TRBV11-2 and TRBJ1-2; 8 positions agree with TRBD1. V shed 5 bases and J 4 bases; nucleotides not matched to a gene: 15. This CDR3 is built from 17 residues. Germline CDR1 SGHAT, CDR2 FQNNGV. CDR3 loop: CASSLRPPQGEGYGYTF. The CDR3 nucleotides read TGTGCCAGCAGCCTTCGGCCTCCACAGGGGGAGGGCTATGGCTACACCTTC.

V is TRBV6-2 or TRBV6-3 and J is TRBJ2-7; weak D call: TRBD2 (5 bases). CDR1 is MNHEY and CDR2 is SVGEGT in the germline V gene. The CDR3 sequence is 14 residues long. V dropped 2 bases and J dropped 2 bases, with 10 bases sitting between them. The CDR3 spells CASSYVSGTYEQYF. The CDR3 nucleotides are TGTGCCAGCAGTTACGTTTCGGGGACCTACGAGCAGTACTTC.

This clone was seen a single time. This sequence joins TRBV7-3 and TRBJ1-6; tentatively, D is TRBD1 (6 bases). The CDR3 loop spans 14 amino acids. Trimming cost V 2 bases and J 7 bases, with 9 bases left between them. CDR1 is SGHTA, CDR2 FQGTGA, per germline. CDR3 nucleotide sequence: TGTGCCAGCAGCTTAGAGAGGGGGAATTCACCCCTCCACTTT. This gives the protein CASSLERGNSPLHF.